This T cell receptor beta chain came from a study of neurological immune-mediated disorders. Described time point: longitudinal time-point 3. PBMCs stored at -80 C, numbering 2 million, were the origin of the unsorted libraries. Trimming shortened V by 9 bases and J by 2 bases, and 11 bases separated the two germline ends. Germline-derived CDR1 and CDR2 are SNHLY and FYNNEI. The CDR3 has 13 residues. Points from the study as a whole: As far as clinical or MRI features were concerned, none was associated with the multiple sclerosis repertoire cluster.

Comment on this clonotype: As yet, its antigen is unknown.

TCRdb fed the 5' RACE reads into MiXCR, producing one record per CDR3 protein. The sample has some 80,000 distinct CDR3 sequences, 3.5% to 5.5% seen once; the top ten hold 5.7%. The specimen sequenced was PBMCs. The chain links TRBV2 to TRBJ1-3; D is unresolved. The sequence was collected from an older woman with multiple sclerosis. This CDR3 is CASTTIPGNTIYF. The CDR3 DNA reads TGTGCCAGTACGACGATTCCTGGAAACACCATATATTTT.